One and the same sample provided the 9 T cell receptor beta chains below, sequenced in a study of OX40 agonist ivuxolimab in advanced cancers. Library method: the immunoSEQ multiplex PCR assay. TCRdb provides this immuneACCESS table in a form limited to in-frame rearrangements. Some clones are lacking; in checked studies, under half of them reflect an unresolved V gene, and why the rest are absent is not known. This sample lists 50,000 to 75,000 clones; approximately 88% were detected once. The ten largest make up about 0.77% of the sample. The sample in question was CD4+ or CD8+ T cells sorted from blood, obtained in a trial of the OX40 agonist ivuxolimab. These TCRs come from an adult with an advanced solid tumor such as melanoma, head and neck, liver or kidney cancer.

This chain connects TRBV10-1 to TRBJ2-1; TRBD2 agrees at 16 bases. The J segment lost 10 bases and the V segment lost 4 bases, leaving 13 bases of the junction unmatched. Germline values: CDR1 WNHNN, CDR2 SYGVQD (reference sequence). The CDR3 covers 18 residues. The CDR3: CASSGLGTSGRAPAEQFF. In DNA form, the CDR3 reads TGCGCCAGCAGTGGACTTGGGACTAGCGGGAGGGCCCCGGCCGAGCAGTTCTTC.

The table lists this clone with a count of one. V gene TRBV5-1 combines with J gene TRBJ2-5; 9 bases line up with TRBD1. CDR1 is SGHRS and CDR2 is YFSETQ in the germline V gene. The CDR3 consists of 14 residues. V lost 6 bases to trimming and J lost 5 bases; unmatched junction nucleotides: 8. For the CDR3, the DNA is TGCGCCAGCACGGACAGGGGTAATGTTGAGACCCAGTACTTC. This translates into CASTDRGNVETQYF.

CDR3 nucleotides: TGTGCCAGTAACCCTCAGACAGGGACGGGTCAGCCCCAGCATTTT. Protein: CASNPQTGTGQPQHF. The V call is TRBV19, the J call TRBJ1-5, with TRBD1 matching 7 bases. This CDR3 region has 15 residues. Germline V gene data show CDR1 as LNHDA and CDR2 as SQIVND (reference sequence). The J segment lost 6 bases and the V segment lost 7 bases, leaving 12 bases of the junction unmatched.

The CDR3 DNA is TGTGCCAGCTCACGTACCCGGGACAGGGGGCTTGAAGCTTTCTTT. Protein product: CASSRTRDRGLEAFF. This sequence joins TRBV18 and TRBJ1-1, with 12 bases matching TRBD1. The V gene's germline CDR1 is KGHSH and CDR2 LQKENI. CDR3 length: 15 amino acids. Losses at the gene ends were 4 bases for V and 7 bases for J; bases not matched to a gene: 7.

The count of this clone is one. The chain recombines TRBV11-2 with TRBJ1-1; 7 bases are shared with TRBD1. This CDR3 region has 12 residues. Losses at the gene ends were 6 bases for V and 11 bases for J; bases not matched to a gene: 9. CDR1 is SGHAT, CDR2 FQNNGV, per germline. CDR3 protein: CASSLKGAWAFF. Written as DNA, the CDR3 is TGTGCCAGCAGTCTCAAGGGGGCTTGGGCTTTCTTT.

The chain joins TRBV6-1 to TRBJ1-4; D is perhaps TRBD1 (5 bases). Deletions cut 5 bases from V and 3 bases from J, with 10 bases between. The germline gives CDR1 MNHNS, CDR2 SASEGT. The CDR3 length is 14 residues. In DNA, the CDR3 is TGTGCCAGCAGTCTCAGGGCGGCTAATGAAAAACTGTTTTTT. Translation: CASSLRAANEKLFF.

J is TRBJ2-3 and V is TRBV5-4, with D tentatively TRBD1 (5 bases). CDR1 is SGHNT, CDR2 YYREEE, per germline (reference sequence). The CDR3 is made up of 13 amino acids. The V and J ends lost 10 bases and 3 bases respectively, with 15 bases between them. As DNA, the CDR3 is TGTGCCTCCCGAAGGCAGGGAACAGATACGCAGTATTTT. It yields the protein CASRRQGTDTQYF.

This clone was seen once. The chain combines TRBV5-8 with TRBJ2-1, with D perhaps matching TRBD1 (5 bases). Trimming removed 5 bases at V and 12 bases at J, with 15 bases between. Germline lookup yields CDR1 SGHTS and CDR2 YDEGEE. This CDR3 is built from 12 residues. The CDR3 coding sequence is TGTGCCAGCAGGGGTGGGGCACGGCTGCAGTTCTTC. This translates into CASRGGARLQFF.

The V gene is TRBV7-8, the J gene TRBJ2-5; 15 bases line up with TRBD2. V lost 4 bases, J lost 5 bases, and 2 bases stayed unmatched. The CDR3 runs 15 residues. Germline CDR1 reads SGHVS; CDR2 reads FQNEAQ. CDR3 loop: CASSSGTSGGETQYF. CDR3 in DNA: TGTGCCAGCAGCTCCGGGACTAGCGGGGGGGAGACCCAGTACTTC. The variable domain in full, completed from reference TRBV7-8 and TRBJ2-5, reads GAGVSQSPRYKVAKRGQDVALRCDPISGHVSLFWYQQALGQGPEFLTYFQNEAQLDKSGLPSDRFFAERPEGSVSTLKIQRTQQEDSAVYLCASSSGTSGGETQYFGPGTRLLVL.